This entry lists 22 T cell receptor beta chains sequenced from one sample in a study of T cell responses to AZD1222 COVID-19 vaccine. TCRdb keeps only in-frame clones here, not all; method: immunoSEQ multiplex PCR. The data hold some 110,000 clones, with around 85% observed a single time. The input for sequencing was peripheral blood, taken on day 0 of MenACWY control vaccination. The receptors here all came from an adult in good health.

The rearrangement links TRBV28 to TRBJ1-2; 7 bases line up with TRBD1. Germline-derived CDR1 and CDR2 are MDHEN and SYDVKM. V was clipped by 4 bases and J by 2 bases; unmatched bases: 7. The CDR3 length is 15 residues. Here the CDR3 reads CASSSHRGRNYGYTF. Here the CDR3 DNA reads TGTGCCAGCAGTTCACACAGGGGTAGGAACTATGGCTACACCTTC.

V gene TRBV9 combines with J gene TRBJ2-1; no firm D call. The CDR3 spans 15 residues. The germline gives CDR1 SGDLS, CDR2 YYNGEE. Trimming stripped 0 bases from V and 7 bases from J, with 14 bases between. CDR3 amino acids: CASSVAPRMDNEQFF. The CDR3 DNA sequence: TGTGCCAGCAGCGTAGCTCCCAGGATGGATAATGAGCAGTTCTTC.

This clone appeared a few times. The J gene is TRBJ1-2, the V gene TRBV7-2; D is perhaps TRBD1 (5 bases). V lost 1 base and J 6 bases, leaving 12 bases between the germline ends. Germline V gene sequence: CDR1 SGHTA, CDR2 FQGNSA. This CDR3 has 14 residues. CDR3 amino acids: CASSLDAGVDGYTF. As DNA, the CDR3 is TGTGCCAGCAGCTTAGATGCGGGGGTAGATGGCTACACCTTC.

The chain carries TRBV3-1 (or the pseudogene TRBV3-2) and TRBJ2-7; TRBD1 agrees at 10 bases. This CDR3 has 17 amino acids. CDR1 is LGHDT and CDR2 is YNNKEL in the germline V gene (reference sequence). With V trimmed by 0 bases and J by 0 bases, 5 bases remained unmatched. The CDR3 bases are TGTGCCAGCAGCCAAGAAAGTCGGACAGGGGGCTCCTACGAGCAGTACTTC. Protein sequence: CASSQESRTGGSYEQYF.

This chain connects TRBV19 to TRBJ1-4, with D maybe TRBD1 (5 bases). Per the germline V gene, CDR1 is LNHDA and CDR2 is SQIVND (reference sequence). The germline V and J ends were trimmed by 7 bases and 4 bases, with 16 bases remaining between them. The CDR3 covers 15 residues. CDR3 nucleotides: TGTGCCAGTAAGGGGTCACAGGAGAGTAATGAAAAACTGTTTTTT. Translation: CASKGSQESNEKLFF.

CDR3 region: CASSRNRESYGYTF. CDR3 bases: TGTGCCAGTAGTAGGAACAGGGAGAGCTATGGCTACACCTTC. V and J are TRBV19 and TRBJ1-2; D may be TRBD1 (6 bases). The germline V gene encodes CDR1 LNHDA and CDR2 SQIVND (reference sequence). CDR3 length: 14 residues. Trimming removed 4 bases from V and 4 bases from J, with 13 bases in between.

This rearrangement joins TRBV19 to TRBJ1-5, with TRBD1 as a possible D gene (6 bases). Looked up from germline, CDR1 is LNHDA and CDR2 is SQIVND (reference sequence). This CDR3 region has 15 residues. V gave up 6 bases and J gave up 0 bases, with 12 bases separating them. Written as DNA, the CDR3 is TGTGCCAGTAGGGACAGAGTCTATAGCAATCAGCCCCAGCATTTT. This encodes CASRDRVYSNQPQHF.

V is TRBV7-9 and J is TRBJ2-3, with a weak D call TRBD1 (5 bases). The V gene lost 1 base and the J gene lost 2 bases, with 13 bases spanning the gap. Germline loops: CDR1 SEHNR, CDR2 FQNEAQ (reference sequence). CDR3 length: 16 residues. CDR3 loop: CASSLGRSGPTDTQYF. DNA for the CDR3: TGTGCCAGCAGCTTAGGGCGGTCAGGGCCCACAGATACGCAGTATTTT. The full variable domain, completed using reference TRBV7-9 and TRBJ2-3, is DTGVSQNPRHKITKRGQNVTFRCDPISEHNRLYWYRQTLGQGPEFLTYFQNEAQLEKSRLLSDRFSAERPKGSFSTLEIQRTEQGDSAMYLCASSLGRSGPTDTQYFGPGTRLTVL.

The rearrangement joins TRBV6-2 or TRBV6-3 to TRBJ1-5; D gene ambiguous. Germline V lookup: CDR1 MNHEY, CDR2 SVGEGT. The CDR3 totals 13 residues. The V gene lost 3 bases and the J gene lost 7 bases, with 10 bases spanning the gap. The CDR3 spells CASSYRAGQPQHF. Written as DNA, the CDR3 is TGTGCCAGCAGTTATAGGGCAGGACAGCCCCAGCATTTT.

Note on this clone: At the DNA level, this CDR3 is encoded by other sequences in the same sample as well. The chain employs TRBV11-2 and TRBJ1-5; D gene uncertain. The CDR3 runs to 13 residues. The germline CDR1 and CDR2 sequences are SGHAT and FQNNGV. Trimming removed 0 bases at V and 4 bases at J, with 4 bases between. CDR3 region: CASSLDRNQPQHF. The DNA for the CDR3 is TGTGCCAGCAGCTTAGATCGAAATCAGCCCCAGCATTTT. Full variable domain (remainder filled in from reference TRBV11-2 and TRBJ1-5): EAGVAQSPRYKIIEKRQSVAFWCNPISGHATLYWYQQILGQGPKLLIQFQNNGVVDDSQLPKDRFSAERLKGVDSTLKIQPAKLEDSAVYLCASSLDRNQPQHFGDGTRLSIL.

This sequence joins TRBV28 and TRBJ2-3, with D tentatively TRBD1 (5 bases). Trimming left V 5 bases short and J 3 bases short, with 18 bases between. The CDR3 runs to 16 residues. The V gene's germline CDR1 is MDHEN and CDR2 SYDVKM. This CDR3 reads CASSLYQGALTDTQYF. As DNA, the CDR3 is TGTGCCAGCAGTCTGTACCAGGGTGCCCTGACAGATACGCAGTATTTT.

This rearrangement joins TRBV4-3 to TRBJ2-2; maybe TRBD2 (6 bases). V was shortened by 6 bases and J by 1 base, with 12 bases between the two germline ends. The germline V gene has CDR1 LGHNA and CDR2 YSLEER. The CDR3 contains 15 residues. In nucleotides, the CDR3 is TGCGCCAGCAGGGAGGGACCGAAGAACACCGGGGAGCTGTTTTTT. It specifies CASREGPKNTGELFF.

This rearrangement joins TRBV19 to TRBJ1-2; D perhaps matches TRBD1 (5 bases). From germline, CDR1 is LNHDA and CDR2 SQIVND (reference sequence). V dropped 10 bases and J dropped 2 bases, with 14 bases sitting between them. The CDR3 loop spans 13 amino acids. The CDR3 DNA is TGTGCCACGAGGCAGGGAGCCAACTATGGCTACACCTTC. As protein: CATRQGANYGYTF.

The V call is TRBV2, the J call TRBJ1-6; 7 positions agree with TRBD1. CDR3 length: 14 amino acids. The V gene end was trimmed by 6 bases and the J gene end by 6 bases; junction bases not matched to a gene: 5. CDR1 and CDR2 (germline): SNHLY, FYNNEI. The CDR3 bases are TGTGCCAGCAGAACTGACAGGGTTAATTCACCCCTCCACTTT. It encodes CASRTDRVNSPLHF.

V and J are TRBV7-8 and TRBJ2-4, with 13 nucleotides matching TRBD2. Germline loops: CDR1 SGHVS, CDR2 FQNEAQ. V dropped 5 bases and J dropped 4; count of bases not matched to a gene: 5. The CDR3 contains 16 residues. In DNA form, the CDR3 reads TGTGCCAGCAGCGTGTGGACTAGCGGGGGAAAAAACATTCAGTACTTC. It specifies CASSVWTSGGKNIQYF.

CDR3 coding DNA: TGTGCCAGCAGCTTGGCCGGGACAGGAGCACTCTATGGCTACACCTTC. It translates to CASSLAGTGALYGYTF. The V and J genes are TRBV5-8 and TRBJ1-2; TRBD1 matches 8 bases. This CDR3 is built from 16 residues. Germline CDR1 SGHTS, CDR2 YDEGEE. V shed 0 bases, J shed 4 bases, and the junction held 8 bases outside the gene matches.

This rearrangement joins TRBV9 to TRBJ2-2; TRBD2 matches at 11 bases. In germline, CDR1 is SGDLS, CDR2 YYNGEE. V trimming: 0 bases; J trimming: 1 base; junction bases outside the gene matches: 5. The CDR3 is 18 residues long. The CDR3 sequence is CASSVVGLAVENTGELFF. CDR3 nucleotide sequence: TGTGCCAGCAGCGTAGTGGGACTAGCGGTAGAGAACACCGGGGAGCTGTTTTTT. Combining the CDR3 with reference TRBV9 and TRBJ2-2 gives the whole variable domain DSGVTQTPKHLITATGQRVTLRCSPRSGDLSVYWYQQSLDQGLQFLIQYYNGEERAKGNILERFSAQQFPDLHSELNLSSLELGDSALYFCASSVVGLAVENTGELFFGEGSRLTVL.

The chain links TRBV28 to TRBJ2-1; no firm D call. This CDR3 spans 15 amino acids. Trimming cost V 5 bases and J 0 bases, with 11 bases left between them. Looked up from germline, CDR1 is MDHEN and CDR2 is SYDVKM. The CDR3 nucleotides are TGTGCCAGCAGTGATTCGGGCAGCTCCTACAATGAGCAGTTCTTC. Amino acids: CASSDSGSSYNEQFF. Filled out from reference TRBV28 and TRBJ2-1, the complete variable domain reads DVKVTQSSRYLVKRTGEKVFLECVQDMDHENMFWYRQDPGLGLRLIYFSYDVKMKEKGDIPEGYSVSREKKERFSLILESASTNQTSMYLCASSDSGSSYNEQFFGPGTRLTVL.

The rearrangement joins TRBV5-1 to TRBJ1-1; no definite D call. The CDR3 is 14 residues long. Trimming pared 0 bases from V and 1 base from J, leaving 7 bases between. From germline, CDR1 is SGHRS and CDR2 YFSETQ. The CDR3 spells CASSLVPENTEAFF. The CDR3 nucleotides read TGCGCCAGCAGCTTGGTCCCGGAGAACACTGAAGCTTTCTTT. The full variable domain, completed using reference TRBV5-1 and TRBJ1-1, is KAGVTQTPRYLIKTRGQQVTLSCSPISGHRSVSWYQQTPGQGLQFLFEYFSETQRNKGNFPGRFSGRQFSNSRSEMNVSTLELGDSALYLCASSLVPENTEAFFGQGTRLTVV.

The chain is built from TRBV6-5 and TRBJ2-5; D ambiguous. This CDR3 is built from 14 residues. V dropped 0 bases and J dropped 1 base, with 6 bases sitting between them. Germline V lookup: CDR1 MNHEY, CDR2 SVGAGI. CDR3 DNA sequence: TGTGCCAGCAGTTACTCGAGAGGCCAAGAGACCCAGTACTTC. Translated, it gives CASSYSRGQETQYF.

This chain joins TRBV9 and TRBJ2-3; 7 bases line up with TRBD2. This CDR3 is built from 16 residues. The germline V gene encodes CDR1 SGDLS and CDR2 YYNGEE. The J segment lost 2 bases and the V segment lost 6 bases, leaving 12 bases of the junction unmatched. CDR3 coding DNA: TGTGCCAGCACCCCCGCCCTGGGACTACCCACAGATACGCAGTATTTT. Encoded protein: CASTPALGLPTDTQYF.

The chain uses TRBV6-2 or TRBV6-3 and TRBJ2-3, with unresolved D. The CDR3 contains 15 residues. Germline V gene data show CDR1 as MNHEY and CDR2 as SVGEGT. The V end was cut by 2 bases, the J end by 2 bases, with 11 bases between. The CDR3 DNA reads TGTGCCAGCAGTTACATGGGAACGCTCACAGATACGCAGTATTTT. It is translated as CASSYMGTLTDTQYF.